The 26 T cell receptor beta chains in this list originate from one sample, sequenced in a study of CD8 T cells in ankylosing spondylitis. Findings and limits, study-wide: Roughly eight highly homologous variants made up a TCR beta motif that seemed to typify ankylosing spondylitis blood.

TCRdb re-called the 5' RACE reads through MiXCR, storing one row per CDR3 protein. The top ten hold around 19% of the sample, which has under 850,000 distinct CDR3 sequences, over 15% seen once. These receptors lack a known antigen. Sequenced material: blood, either unsorted or a sorted T cell fraction (not recorded which). Receptor source: a male donor with ankylosing spondylitis.

The chain employs TRBV6-1 and TRBJ2-5, with D possibly TRBD2 on 6 matching bases. CDR3 length: 15 amino acids. V lost 6 bases, J lost 5 bases, and 19 bases lay in between. The V gene's germline CDR1 is MNHNS and CDR2 SASEGT. CDR3 in DNA: TGTGCCAGCAGCCCCCAGGGACTTCAGGACGAGACCCAGTACTTC. As protein: CASSPQGLQDETQYF.

The V call is TRBV6-1, the J call TRBJ2-5; perhaps D is TRBD1 or TRBD2 (5 bases each). The CDR3 loop spans 17 amino acids. V was pared by 6 bases and J by 0 bases, with 20 bases between. The V gene's germline CDR1 is MNHNS and CDR2 SASEGT. CDR3 nucleotide sequence: TGTGCCAGCAGCCCAAGTGGGGCTAGCTCGAACCAAGAGACCCAGTACTTC. As protein: CASSPSGASSNQETQYF.

This clonotype has at least ten counts. This rearrangement joins TRBV6-1 to TRBJ2-7, with TRBD2 identical over 10 bases. The CDR3 is 14 residues long. With V trimmed by 7 bases and J by 3 bases, 6 bases remained unmatched. Germline CDR1 reads MNHNS; CDR2 reads SASEGT. The CDR3 DNA is TGTGCCAGCACCCTAGCGGGAGATTACTACGAGCAGTACTTC. Protein: CASTLAGDYYEQYF.

The V and J genes are TRBV10-3 and TRBJ2-7; D assignment may be TRBD1 or TRBD2 (5 bases each). Looked up from germline, CDR1 is ENHRY and CDR2 is SYGVKD. The CDR3 has 16 residues. V was pared by 6 bases and J by 0 bases, with 18 bases between. The CDR3 region has the DNA TGTGCCATCAGGTCGGGGCAGGGATCATCCTCCTACGAGCAGTACTTC. The encoded protein is CAIRSGQGSSSYEQYF.

The rearrangement links TRBV6-5 to TRBJ2-3, with no clear D. The CDR3 runs 14 residues. CDR1 and CDR2 from the germline V gene are MNHEY and SVGAGI. V gave up 1 base and J gave up 2 bases, with 7 bases separating them. This CDR3 is CASSYYSYTDTQYF. The CDR3, as DNA: TGTGCCAGCAGTTACTACAGTTACACAGATACGCAGTATTTT.

This clonotype was seen only once. The gene calls are TRBV29-1 and TRBJ1-2; D ambiguous. The germline V gene has CDR1 SQVTM and CDR2 ANQGSEA. The CDR3 has 12 amino acids. V gave up 4 bases and J gave up 5 bases, with 11 bases separating them. The CDR3, as DNA: TGCAGCGTTGGATCTTCTTTTTATGGCTACACCTTC. Translation gives CSVGSSFYGYTF. Full variable domain (rest looked up from reference TRBV29-1 and TRBJ1-2): SAVISQKPSRDICQRGTSLTIQCQVDSQVTMMFWYRQQPGQSLTLIATANQGSEATYESGFVIDKFPISRPNLTFSTLTVSNMSPEDSSIYLCSVGSSFYGYTFGSGTRLTVV.

This clonotype has a count of ten or more. This chain uses TRBV5-6 with TRBJ2-4; TRBD2 is a possible D gene (6 bases). V was clipped by 4 bases and J by 4 bases, with 12 bases between them. Germline assignment: CDR1 SGHDT and CDR2 YYEEEE. The CDR3 runs to 14 residues. As DNA, the CDR3 is TGTGCCAGCAGCATACCGGGGGAGAAAAACATTCAGTACTTC. Protein product: CASSIPGEKNIQYF.

This clonotype was detected a few times. The J gene is TRBJ1-2, the V gene TRBV12-3 or TRBV12-4, with D possibly matching TRBD1 (6 bases). V was cut by 7 bases and J by 0 bases, with 21 bases left in between. The CDR3 covers 17 residues. The CDR3 nucleotides read TGTGCCAGCAACATAGCCGGGACACGGTCTTCTAACTATGGCTACACCTTC. It codes for CASNIAGTRSSNYGYTF.

The V and J genes are TRBV12-3 or TRBV12-4 and TRBJ2-7; D ambiguous. This CDR3 is 12 amino acids long. V shed 6 bases and J shed 6 bases, with 12 bases lying between them. The CDR3 DNA reads TGTGCCAGCAGCTTCCCTGTGGGCGAGCAGTACTTC. It encodes CASSFPVGEQYF.

The genes are TRBV5-1 and TRBJ1-1; tentatively, D is TRBD1 (6 bases). The ends were cut back, 4 bases at V and 0 bases at J, with 25 bases in the middle. The CDR3 is made up of 19 amino acids. Germline V gene lookup returns CDR1 SGHRS and CDR2 YFSETQ. The CDR3 DNA is TGCGCCAGCAGCCCCTCGCTAACCGGGACAACTCCAATGAACACTGAAGCTTTCTTT. Its protein is CASSPSLTGTTPMNTEAFF.

Many counts were recorded for this clonotype. The rearrangement joins TRBV5-1 to TRBJ2-7; D might be TRBD1 (6 bases). CDR1 SGHRS and CDR2 YFSETQ come from the germline V gene. The V end was cut by 0 bases, the J end by 0 bases, with 7 bases between. The length of the CDR3 is 14 residues. For the CDR3, the DNA is TGCGCCAGCAGCTTGGAGGGACACTCCTACGAGCAGTACTTC. Protein product: CASSLEGHSYEQYF.

V and J are TRBV5-1 and TRBJ2-1, with no clear D. Germline assignment: CDR1 SGHRS and CDR2 YFSETQ. The CDR3 runs 16 residues. V gave up 0 bases and J gave up 5 bases, with 15 bases separating them. CDR3 loop: CASSLAYSSYNNEQFF. CDR3 bases: TGCGCCAGCAGCTTGGCCTACTCCTCCTATAACAATGAGCAGTTCTTC.

The chain links TRBV11-1 to TRBJ2-7, with 15 positions matching TRBD2. With V trimmed by 5 bases and J by 3 bases, 17 bases remained unmatched. Germline lookup yields CDR1 SGHAT and CDR2 FQDESV (reference sequence). The CDR3 is made up of 20 amino acids. The CDR3 is CASSAGTVDGTSGRLYEQYF. The CDR3 DNA follows: TGTGCCAGCAGCGCGGGGACAGTAGATGGGACTAGCGGGAGGCTCTACGAGCAGTACTTC.

J is TRBJ2-3 and V is TRBV6-1; tentative D call: TRBD2 (5 bases). This CDR3 has 16 amino acids. V lost 6 bases and J lost 2, with 18 bases in between. Germline CDR1 reads MNHNS; CDR2 reads SASEGT. As DNA, the CDR3 is TGTGCCAGCAGCCGCCCGGGCGGGCTCTACACAGATACGCAGTATTTT. Translated: CASSRPGGLYTDTQYF.

In its sample, this clonotype was seen a few times. An end of the junction differs from the germline gene, which may be a read error. V is TRBV28 and J is TRBJ1-2; a possible D gene is TRBD1 (5 bases). The CDR3 is 15 residues long. From germline, CDR1 is MDHEN and CDR2 SYDVKM. The CDR3 loop reads CASTSLRGSNYGYTF. DNA of the CDR3: TGCGCCAGCACCTCGTTGAGGGGTTCCAACTATGGCTACACCTTC.

This clonotype was seen only a few times. The CDR3 coding sequence is TGTGCCACCAGCAGTAGCGAGCCACGCAATGAGCAGTTCTTC. Protein sequence: CATSSSEPRNEQFF. The rearrangement uses TRBV24-1 and TRBJ2-1; tentative D call: TRBD2 (5 bases). V lost 7 bases and J lost 6, with 15 bases in between. The CDR3 runs to 14 residues. Germline CDR1 KGHDR, CDR2 SFDVKD.

The chain recombines TRBV12-3 or TRBV12-4 with TRBJ2-1; no definite D call. The CDR3 length is 11 residues. Trimming pared 5 bases from V and 9 bases from J, leaving 8 bases between. CDR3 loop: CASSTSPEQFF. CDR3 coding DNA: TGTGCCAGCAGTACCTCGCCTGAGCAGTTCTTC.

The chain combines TRBV7-6 with TRBJ2-7; 7 bases are a match to TRBD1. Germline CDR1 reads SGHVS; CDR2 reads FNYEAQ. The CDR3 has 18 residues. The J segment lost 0 bases and the V segment lost 1 base, leaving 12 bases of the junction unmatched. The CDR3 protein is CASSLGALTGASSYEQYF. CDR3 bases: TGTGCCAGCAGCTTAGGAGCCCTAACAGGGGCGAGCTCCTACGAGCAGTACTTC.

V is TRBV4-1 and J is TRBJ1-2; 8 positions match TRBD1. Germline lookup yields CDR1 MGHRA and CDR2 YSYEKL. The CDR3 covers 15 residues. V dropped 0 bases and J dropped 7; count of bases not matched to a gene: 7. Written as DNA, the CDR3 is TGCGCCAGCAGCCAAGAAGGCAGGGGGCCGAGTGGCTACACCTTC. This encodes CASSQEGRGPSGYTF.

The chain employs TRBV9 and TRBJ2-1, with 7 bases aligning to TRBD2. CDR1 SGDLS and CDR2 YYNGEE come from the germline V gene. J was trimmed by 6 bases and V by 0 bases; bases with no gene match: 6. The length of the CDR3 is 15 residues. Here the CDR3 DNA reads TGTGCCAGCAGCGTAGGCGGGGGTTTGTTCAATGAGCAGTTCTTC. This translates into CASSVGGGLFNEQFF.

The J gene is TRBJ2-3, the V gene TRBV4-1, with 7 nucleotides matching TRBD1. The CDR3 runs 14 residues. Germline values: CDR1 MGHRA, CDR2 YSYEKL. The junction had 6 bases not matched to a gene; V was cut back by 8 bases and J by 1 base. CDR3 bases: TGCGCCAGCGCCCGGGACAGAGGCACAGATACGCAGTATTTT. It codes for CASARDRGTDTQYF.

The chain uses TRBV24-1 and TRBJ2-5; D possibly matches TRBD1 or TRBD2 (5 bases each). V was pared by 3 bases and J by 5 bases, with 15 bases between. The CDR3 consists of 15 residues. In germline, CDR1 is KGHDR, CDR2 SFDVKD. The CDR3 is CATSDNRQPGETQYF. The CDR3 bases are TGTGCCACCAGTGATAACCGACAGCCGGGGGAGACCCAGTACTTC.

The chain uses TRBV20-1 and TRBJ2-1, with D unresolved. Germline V gives CDR1 DFQATT, CDR2 SNEGSKA (reference sequence). This CDR3 has 13 residues. V shed 6 bases and J shed 3 bases, with 12 bases lying between them. The CDR3 reads CSALLEDYNEQFF. The CDR3 nucleotides read TGCAGTGCGCTCCTAGAGGACTACAATGAGCAGTTCTTC.

This rearrangement joins TRBV6-1 to TRBJ2-2, with TRBD2 identical over 8 bases. Germline V gives CDR1 MNHNS, CDR2 SASEGT. The CDR3 sequence is 14 residues long. With V trimmed by 7 bases and J by 7 bases, 8 bases remained unmatched. In nucleotides, the CDR3 is TGTGCCAGCAACCAAGGACTAGCTAGCGGGGAGCTGTTTTTT. Translating it yields CASNQGLASGELFF.

This clonotype was seen a handful of times. The genes are TRBV28 and TRBJ2-5, with unresolved D. The CDR3 has 16 amino acids. Germline V gives CDR1 MDHEN, CDR2 SYDVKM. V dropped 5 bases and J dropped 0 bases, with 16 bases sitting between them. Here the CDR3 DNA reads TGTGCCAGCAGTCCCAGAATGGGCGAAAACCAAGAGACCCAGTACTTC. Amino acids: CASSPRMGENQETQYF.

This clonotype was seen a handful of times. The J gene is TRBJ2-7, the V gene TRBV6-9, with TRBD2 identical over 10 bases. Losses at the gene ends were 2 bases for V and 3 bases for J; bases not matched to a gene: 4. The CDR3 is made up of 15 amino acids. Germline V gene lookup returns CDR1 MNHGY and CDR2 SVAAGI. The DNA for the CDR3 is TGTGCCAGCAGTTATGGCACTAGCGGGATCTACGAGCAGTACTTC. It translates to CASSYGTSGIYEQYF.